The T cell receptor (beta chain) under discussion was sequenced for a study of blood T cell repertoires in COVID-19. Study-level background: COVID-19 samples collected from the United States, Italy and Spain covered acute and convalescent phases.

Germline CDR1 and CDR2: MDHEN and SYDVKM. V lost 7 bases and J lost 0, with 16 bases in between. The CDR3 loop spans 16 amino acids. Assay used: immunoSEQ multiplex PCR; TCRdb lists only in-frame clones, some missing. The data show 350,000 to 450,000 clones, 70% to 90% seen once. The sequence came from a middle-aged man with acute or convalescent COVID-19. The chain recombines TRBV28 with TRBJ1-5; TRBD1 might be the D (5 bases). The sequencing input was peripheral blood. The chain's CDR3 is CASTYGRTISNQPQHF. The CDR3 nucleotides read TGTGCCAGCACATACGGGAGGACAATTAGCAATCAGCCCCAGCATTTT.